These 15 T cell receptor beta chains were all obtained from the same sample, sequenced in a study of CD8+CD57+ T cells in acquired aplastic anemia (dated by TCRdb to the late 2010s). The run used an Illumina HiSeq 2000. Profiling of TCR beta VDJ combinations and CDR3 sequences used genomic DNA as the template. TCRdb cleaned the public reads at Q25 with fastp, built clones with MiXCR and kept in-frame beta chains. Identical CDR3 protein sequences are pooled into one entry, listed with their most common genes and DNA. The table for this sample lists under 75,000 distinct CDR3 sequences; 50% to 55% of them were counted only once. 6.5% to 9.5% of the sample is held by the ten biggest clonotypes. Sequenced sample: sorted CD4+, CD8+, or CD8+CD57+ T cells (not recorded which) from PBMCs. The receptors shown here come from a human donor in good health, serving as a control.

This clonotype qualifies as medium-sized (0.01 to 0.1%). The J gene is TRBJ2-7, the V gene TRBV2, with TRBD2 identical over 12 bases. V trimming: 7 bases; J trimming: 5 bases; junction bases outside the gene matches: 6. The length of the CDR3 is 14 residues. Germline CDR1 SNHLY, CDR2 FYNNEI. CDR3 protein: CASTRLAGDDEQYF. Written as DNA, the CDR3 is TGTGCCAGCACCAGACTAGCGGGGGATGACGAGCAGTACTTC.

By frequency in the sample, this clonotype is medium-sized (0.01 to 0.1%). The chain uses TRBV7-8 and TRBJ2-7; D not certain. CDR3 length equals 13 residues. V was cut by 2 bases and J by 0 bases, with 5 bases left in between. Germline V gene lookup returns CDR1 SGHVS and CDR2 FQNEAQ. The CDR3 sequence is CASSLYASYEQYF. The CDR3 nucleotides read TGTGCCAGCAGCTTATACGCCTCCTACGAGCAGTACTTC.

This clonotype was counted at least ten times. This sequence joins TRBV6-6 and TRBJ1-1, with D uncertain. The CDR3 sequence is 15 residues long. Germline V gene data show CDR1 as MNHNY and CDR2 as SVGAGI (reference sequence). V was shortened by 0 bases and J by 6 bases, with 14 bases between the two germline ends. The CDR3 sequence is CASSYSVGVGAEAFF. CDR3 coding DNA: TGTGCCAGCAGTTACTCCGTTGGGGTGGGAGCTGAAGCTTTCTTT.

Remarks on this clonotype: A junction boundary mismatches the germline segment, possibly from a read error. The chain carries TRBV2 and TRBJ1-2; D is possibly TRBD1 (5 bases). The germline V gene encodes CDR1 SNHLY and CDR2 FYNNEI. This CDR3 region has 9 residues. The CDR3 sequence: CNEGYGYTF. CDR3 nucleotides: TGCAATGAGGGGTACGGCTACACCTTC.

Sample share makes this clonotype large (0.1 to 1%). This rearrangement joins TRBV19 to TRBJ1-6; D perhaps matches TRBD1 (5 bases). The CDR3 runs 14 residues. Trimming took off 7 bases at V and 9 bases at J, with 16 bases between the two ends. Looked up from germline, CDR1 is LNHDA and CDR2 is SQIVND (reference sequence). The DNA of the CDR3 is TGTGCCAGTACCCCTGGGGCGGAAAGTTCACCCCTCCACTTT. Translating gives CASTPGAESSPLHF.

V gene TRBV9 combines with J gene TRBJ2-2; D possibly uses TRBD1 or TRBD2 (6 bases each). Germline V gene sequence: CDR1 SGDLS, CDR2 YYNGEE. The CDR3 is 12 amino acids. Trimming shortened V by 4 bases and J by 13 bases, and 14 bases separated the two germline ends. In nucleotides, the CDR3 is TGTGCCAGCAGCTTCGGCAGGGGAGGGCTGTTTTTT. Translated, it gives CASSFGRGGLFF.

In this sample, this clonotype turned up many times. The genes are TRBV30 and TRBJ2-1; D unresolved. CDR3 length equals 15 residues. The germline CDR1 and CDR2 sequences are GTSNPN and SVGIG (reference sequence). V lost 3 bases, J lost 2 bases, and 14 bases lay in between. The chain's CDR3 is CAWRKSSSPYNEQFF. In nucleotides, the CDR3 is TGTGCCTGGAGGAAGAGCAGCTCCCCCTACAATGAGCAGTTCTTC.

The chain recombines TRBV20-1 with TRBJ1-3; the D is unclear. The germline CDR1 and CDR2 sequences are DFQATT and SNEGSKA (reference sequence). V shed 5 bases and J shed 12 bases, with 20 bases lying between them. This CDR3 spans 13 amino acids. Here the CDR3 DNA reads TGCAGTGCTTCGACTGGTTCTGGAAATAACATATATTTT. Amino acids: CSASTGSGNNIYF.

This clonotype was detected a few times. The chain joins TRBV9 to TRBJ2-3; no definite D call. The V gene lost 3 bases and the J gene lost 1 base, with 6 bases spanning the gap. From germline, CDR1 is SGDLS and CDR2 YYNGEE. CDR3 length: 13 amino acids. DNA of the CDR3: TGTGCCAGCAGCGCAGAGGGCACAGATACGCAGTATTTT. It encodes CASSAEGTDTQYF.

The V call is TRBV19, the J call TRBJ1-6; D unresolved. Germline assignment: CDR1 LNHDA and CDR2 SQIVND (reference sequence). Trimming left V 8 bases short and J 5 bases short, with 10 bases between. The length of the CDR3 is 13 residues. The DNA for the CDR3 is TGTGCCAGTCGGGGAGTCAATAATTCACCCCTCCACTTT. This gives the protein CASRGVNNSPLHF.

The V call is TRBV12-3 or TRBV12-4, the J call TRBJ2-3; D remains unclear. The CDR3 contains 14 residues. V lost 3 bases and J 1 base, leaving 8 bases between the germline ends. This CDR3 is CASSFTGRTDTQYF. The CDR3 bases are TGTGCCAGCAGTTTTACGGGCCGCACAGATACGCAGTATTTT.

The genes are TRBV7-6 and TRBJ2-7; 9 bases align to TRBD2. CDR1 SGHVS and CDR2 FNYEAQ come from the germline V gene. V shed 5 bases and J 4 bases; nucleotides not matched to a gene: 6. The CDR3 length is 14 residues. The CDR3 DNA follows: TGTGCCAGCAGCCCGTCGCGGGGGGGATACGAGCAGTACTTC. This translates into CASSPSRGGYEQYF.

The V and J genes are TRBV20-1 and TRBJ2-1; perhaps TRBD2 as D (5 bases). Germline V CDR1 and CDR2: DFQATT, SNEGSKA (reference sequence). V was cut by 7 bases and J by 6 bases, with 7 bases left in between. This CDR3 has 10 residues. Here the CDR3 DNA reads TGCAGTGTGGACTCCAATGAGCAGTTCTTC. This gives the protein CSVDSNEQFF.

V usage is TRBV5-5 and J usage is TRBJ1-1; 8 positions match TRBD1. Germline V CDR1 and CDR2: SGHKS, YYEKEE (reference sequence). The length of the CDR3 is 15 residues. With V trimmed by 0 bases and J by 7 bases, 8 bases remained unmatched. CDR3 sequence reads: CASSLDTGTGLEAFF. The CDR3, as DNA: TGTGCCAGCAGCTTGGATACCGGGACAGGACTTGAAGCTTTCTTT.

This clonotype is medium-sized in the sample. Here the CDR3 DNA reads TGTGCCACCCTGGAGGGGCGTTCCTACAATGAGCAGTTCTTC. It is translated as CATLEGRSYNEQFF. The V call is TRBV15, the J call TRBJ2-1, with D possibly being TRBD2 (6 bases). Germline loops: CDR1 LNHNV, CDR2 YYDKDF (reference sequence). V was trimmed by 8 bases and J by 1 base, leaving 12 bases between them. This CDR3 has 14 amino acids.